Listed below are T cell receptor beta chains from one sample, sequenced in a study of shared clonotypes between healthy human individuals. The data were produced by immunoSEQ multiplex PCR, yet TCRdb's version contains in-frame clones alone and is incomplete. The sample has roughly 760,000 clones, roughly 70% seen once; the top ten hold over 1.5%. Sequenced input: memory CD4+ T cells sorted from blood. Source of these receptors: a woman in her 30s in good health. The CDR3 runs from the conserved cysteine through the conserved F or W. D genes are given only for firm matches. Expanded clones are given a class, and other clones once, few, many or no size at all.

TRBJ2-3 . . TRBV29-1 14 CSVAPGTVTDTQYF TGCAGCGTCGCCCCGGGCACCGTCACAGATACGCAGTATTTT
TRBJ2-7 . TRBD1 TRBV9 15 CASSVGQGASYEQYF TGTGCCAGCAGCGTCGGACAGGGGGCATCCTACGAGCAGTACTTC
TRBJ2-3 . . TRBV11-2 14 CASSLERSTDTQYF TGTGCCAGCAGCTTAGAACGGAGCACAGATACGCAGTATTTT
TRBJ1-2 . TRBD1 TRBV10-3 14 CAISAGTANYGYTF TGTGCCATCAGCGCCGGGACAGCTAACTATGGCTACACCTTC
TRBJ2-3 many TRBD2 TRBV4-1 17 CASSQDRRSGSPDTQYF TGCGCCAGCAGCCAAGATCGGAGGAGCGGGAGCCCAGATACGCAGTATTTT
TRBJ1-2 . . TRBV5-5 15 CASSPRQKGNYGYTF TGTGCCAGCAGCCCCCGACAGAAAGGGAACTATGGCTACACCTTC
TRBJ2-1 few TRBD2 TRBV10-3 18 CAISEASGRALAGNEQFF TGTGCCATCAGTGAGGCTAGCGGGAGGGCCCTCGCTGGCAATGAGCAGTTCTTC
TRBJ1-3 once TRBD1 TRBV4-2 16 CASSRDRGQAGNTIYF TGTGCCAGCAGCCGGGACAGGGGGCAGGCTGGAAACACCATATATTTT
TRBJ1-4 once . TRBV4-1 13 CASSLQGREKLFF TGCGCCAGCAGCCTTCAGGGTCGGGAAAAACTGTTTTTT
TRBJ2-3 . . TRBV29-1 12 CSVVRGPDTQYF TGCAGCGTTGTTCGGGGCCCAGATACGCAGTATTTT
TRBJ1-1 . . TRBV13 14 CASSAEGGTAEAFF TGTGCCAGCAGCGCCGAGGGGGGGACCGCTGAAGCTTTCTTT
TRBJ2-3 few . TRBV15 15 CATSPLAGSTDTQYF TGTGCCACCAGCCCACTGGCGGGGAGCACAGATACGCAGTATTTT